Presented here are 7 T cell receptor beta chains from one specimen sequenced in a study of cytomegalovirus exposure and HLA in healthy donors. The PCR had 60 Vbeta and 13 Jbeta primers. Generated by immunoSEQ multiplex PCR, the TCRdb table keeps only in-frame clones and is missing some. This table holds some 170,000 clones, over 70% found once. Sample: PBMCs. All receptors derive from a young man in good health and CMV-seronegative.

V is TRBV28 and J is TRBJ1-2; tentatively, D is TRBD1 (5 bases). Germline assignment: CDR1 MDHEN and CDR2 SYDVKM. The length of the CDR3 is 12 residues. Trimming removed 2 bases at V and 8 bases at J, with 9 bases between. CDR3 nucleotide sequence: TGTGCCAGCAGTTTACGGACAAAAGGCTACACCTTC. Translated: CASSLRTKGYTF.

This chain uses TRBV7-9 with TRBJ1-2; 7 bases map to TRBD1. J gave up 2 bases and V 5 bases, and 14 bases lay outside the gene matches. Germline CDR1 and CDR2: SEHNR and FQNEAQ (reference sequence). The CDR3 loop spans 17 amino acids. The CDR3 spells CASSPEGQFLLNYGYTF. CDR3 nucleotide sequence: TGTGCCAGCAGCCCCGAGGGACAGTTCTTACTCAACTATGGCTACACCTTC.

This clone was seen a few times. The chain has TRBV5-5 and TRBJ1-3; TRBD1 might be the D (5 bases). CDR1 and CDR2 from the germline V gene are SGHKS and YYEKEE (reference sequence). The CDR3 contains 14 residues. Trimming left V 0 bases short and J 10 bases short, with 14 bases between. CDR3 loop: CASSLAGPPRTIYF. The CDR3 coding sequence is TGTGCCAGCAGCTTGGCAGGGCCCCCGCGGACCATATATTTT. The full variable domain, with the rest looked up from reference TRBV5-5 and TRBJ1-3, is DAGVTQSPTHLIKTRGQQVTLRCSPISGHKSVSWYQQVLGQGPQFIFQYYEKEERGRGNFPDRFSARQFPNYSSELNVNALLLGDSALYLCASSLAGPPRTIYFGEGSWLTVV.

The rearrangement uses TRBV5-4 and TRBJ1-2; 9 nucleotides match TRBD1. V gave up 4 bases and J gave up 4 bases; unmatched junction bases: 11. This CDR3 is built from 16 residues. CDR1 SGHNT and CDR2 YYREEE come from the germline V gene (reference sequence). This CDR3 reads CASSASGGQGGYGYTF. CDR3 nucleotides: TGTGCCAGCAGCGCGAGTGGGGGACAGGGTGGCTATGGCTACACCTTC.

The J gene is TRBJ1-1, the V gene TRBV7-9; 7 bases match TRBD1. The CDR3 consists of 18 residues. CDR1 and CDR2 (germline): SEHNR, FQNEAQ (reference sequence). The junction had 13 bases not matched to a gene; V was cut back by 0 bases and J by 3 bases. The CDR3 region is CASSLAVLVTGKYTEAFF. The CDR3 DNA reads as TGTGCCAGCAGCTTAGCGGTCTTAGTGACAGGGAAGTACACTGAAGCTTTCTTT. Using reference TRBV7-9 and TRBJ1-1 for the parts outside the CDR3, the full variable domain is DTGVSQNPRHKITKRGQNVTFRCDPISEHNRLYWYRQTLGQGPEFLTYFQNEAQLEKSRLLSDRFSAERPKGSFSTLEIQRTEQGDSAMYLCASSLAVLVTGKYTEAFFGQGTRLTVV.

This clone has just a few counts. The chain is built from TRBV7-9 and TRBJ2-2; D might be TRBD2 (5 bases). Germline loops: CDR1 SEHNR, CDR2 FQNEAQ (reference sequence). Trimming stripped 1 base from V and 4 bases from J, with 10 bases between. This CDR3 is built from 15 residues. CDR3 sequence reads: CASSLGGRGTGELFF. In DNA form, the CDR3 reads TGTGCCAGCAGCTTAGGAGGGCGAGGCACCGGGGAGCTGTTTTTT.

The chain uses TRBV28 and TRBJ2-7; perhaps TRBD2 as D (5 bases). Trimming took 7 bases from V and 2 from J, leaving 12 bases between them. The CDR3 has 13 amino acids. Germline values: CDR1 MDHEN, CDR2 SYDVKM. CDR3 loop: CASMPAVTYEQYF. The CDR3 DNA sequence: TGTGCCAGCATGCCAGCGGTAACCTACGAGCAGTACTTC.